This T cell receptor beta chain stems from a study of response to subunit inactivated influenza vaccine. Study-level findings and limits: New T cells are recruited in small numbers by each seasonal influenza vaccination, according to the authors' suggestion.

With regard to this clonotype: What it recognizes is unknown.

TCRdb redid the calling of the RT-PCR reads with MiXCR, one entry per CDR3 protein. Among over 150,000 distinct CDR3 sequences listed, about 9% were seen once. The source of this sequence is a man aged 45-65 years who received an inactivated influenza vaccine. The material was non-naive T cells sorted from PBMCs, obtained on the day of vaccination.

In DNA form, the CDR3 reads TGTGCCAGCAGCCTCAGTTCGTCCGGGGGCGAGCAGTACTTC. It specifies CASSLSSSGGEQYF. The rearrangement uses TRBV3-1 and TRBJ2-7; weak D call: TRBD2 (6 bases). CDR3 length: 14 residues. Trimming took off 4 bases at V and 6 bases at J, with 16 bases between the two ends. The germline CDR1 and CDR2 sequences are LGHDT and YNNKEL (reference sequence).